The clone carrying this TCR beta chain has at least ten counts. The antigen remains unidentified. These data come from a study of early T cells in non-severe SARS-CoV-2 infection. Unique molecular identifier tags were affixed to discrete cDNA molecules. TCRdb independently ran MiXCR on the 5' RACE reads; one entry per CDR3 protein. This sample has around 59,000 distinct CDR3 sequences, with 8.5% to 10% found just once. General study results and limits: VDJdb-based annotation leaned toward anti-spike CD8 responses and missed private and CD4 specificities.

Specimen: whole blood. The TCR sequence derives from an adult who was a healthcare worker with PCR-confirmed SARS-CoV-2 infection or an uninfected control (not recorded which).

The CDR3, as DNA: TGTGCCAGCAGTTATAGCGGGCCCCGCGACGAGCAGTACTTC. Translation: CASSYSGPRDEQYF. This chain joins TRBV6-1 and TRBJ2-7, with TRBD2 matching over 7 bases. Germline CDR1 and CDR2: MNHNS and SASEGT. This CDR3 is built from 14 residues. V lost 5 bases and J lost 5; bases outside the gene matches: 9.